This note documents a single T cell receptor (beta chain) sequence. Its antigen is unknown. This specimen comes from a study of T-cell reconstitution after alpha-beta-depleted transplantation in children. Unique molecular identifiers were incorporated into the prepared TCRbeta library. Each CDR3 protein is one row after TCRdb ran MiXCR on the PCR reads. The sample includes a few hundred thousand distinct CDR3 sequences, roughly a quarter of them seen just once. V was clipped by 2 bases and J by 6 bases; unmatched bases: 7. This CDR3 region has 15 residues. Germline lookup yields CDR1 SGHRS and CDR2 YFSETQ. Findings and caveats of the study: In patients about two months after transplant, alpha-beta T cells reportedly arose from several hundred expanded graft clones. Some patients showed high day-60 TCRbeta diversity, which derived from surviving recipient T cells and thymic progenitors.

This chain joins TRBV5-1 and TRBJ2-1, with 8 bases aligning to TRBD2. This TCR came from a boy under three years old with Wiskott-Aldrich syndrome, due to receive a stem cell transplant. Sequenced here: PBMCs, sampled before TCRalphabeta/CD19-depleted stem cell transplant. In DNA form, the CDR3 reads TGCGCCAGCAGCTTTCTTAGCGGGAATGTCAATGAGCAGTTCTTC. Translating it yields CASSFLSGNVNEQFF.